The subject of this entry is one T cell receptor beta chain. This entry belongs to a study of T cell changes during pregnancy in multiple sclerosis. The table came from immunoSEQ multiplex PCR; TCRdb's copy has only in-frame clones and leaves some out. The sample has under 65,000 clones, 91% seen once. With 2 bases removed from V and 6 bases from J, the gap between germline ends came to 11 bases. Germline CDR1 reads SNHLY; CDR2 reads FYNNEI. CDR3 length equals 13 residues. The chain employs TRBV2 and TRBJ2-7; perhaps TRBD2 as D (5 bases). Here the sequenced sample was peripheral blood, taken after pregnancy. The source is a female donor in good health, enrolled as a control in a pregnancy study. CDR3 in DNA: TGTGCCAGCAGTGAAACGTTGGCGGGCGAGCAGTACTTC. Translation gives CASSETLAGEQYF.